This is a list of T cell receptor beta chains from one sample in a study of TIL therapy for anti-PD-1-resistant metastatic lung cancer. This table comes from immunoSEQ multiplex PCR, and its TCRdb copy is limited to in-frame clones, with some not included. The top ten hold 6% to 8.5% of the sample, which has more than 20,000 clones, under 80% seen once. The specimen comprised blood, sampled at baseline. The receptor source for this set is a person between 30 and 80 years old with non-small cell lung cancer. Both conserved end residues are part of each CDR3. D genes are given only for firm matches. Size is stated for part of the rows, as once, few or many counts, or as a class when the clone is expanded.

TRBV6-4,TRBD2,few,TRBJ2-3,TGTGCCAGCAGTGAAGGCCTAGCGGGGGGGCCAGATACGCAGTATTTT,CASSEGLAGGPDTQYF
TRBV5-1,NA,NA,TRBJ2-5,TGCGCCAGCAGCTCCGCGACAGTCCCCCAAGAGACCCAGTACTTC,CASSSATVPQETQYF
TRBV9,TRBD1,NA,TRBJ2-1,TGTGCCAGCAGCGTTTATCAGGACAGGGGAAATGAGCAGTTCTTC,CASSVYQDRGNEQFF
TRBV7-9,NA,few,TRBJ2-5,TGTGCCAGCAGCCCCCGGGGGAGTTCGTACCAAGAGACCCAGTACTTC,CASSPRGSSYQETQYF
TRBV10-1,TRBD1,NA,TRBJ2-5,TGCGCCAGCAGTGAAGGAGCGAGGGGGCTGGAAGAGACCCAGTACTTC,CASSEGARGLEETQYF
TRBV5-6,TRBD2,once,TRBJ2-7,TGTGCCAGCAGCTTGGGGCTAGCGGGGGGCCTATACGAGCAGTACTTC,CASSLGLAGGLYEQYF
TRBV5-4,TRBD1,NA,TRBJ1-1,TGTGCCAGCAGCCACCAGACAGGGGGCAGCACTGAAGCTTTCTTT,CASSHQTGGSTEAFF
TRBV30,TRBD1,NA,TRBJ1-2,TGTGCCTGGAGCCGCCTGGACAGGGAGGATGGCTACACCTTC,CAWSRLDREDGYTF
TRBV27,NA,NA,TRBJ2-5,TGTGCCAGCAGTTTGTTAACAGGGAGCTCACAAGAGACCCAGTACTTC,CASSLLTGSSQETQYF
TRBV7-2,TRBD2,NA,TRBJ2-7,TGTGCCAGCCGGGGGGGACTAGCGGGAGTCAACGAGCAGTACTTC,CASRGGLAGVNEQYF
TRBV7-3,TRBD1,NA,TRBJ1-1,TGTGCCAGCAGCTTTGGACAGTCCGGGACAGGAGTTCGGGGGACTGAAGCTTTCTTT,CASSFGQSGTGVRGTEAFF
TRBV4-3,TRBD2,NA,TRBJ2-3,TGCGCCAGCAGCCGGACGAAAGGGCTAGCGGGAGGCCAGAGCACAGATACGCAGTATTTT,CASSRTKGLAGGQSTDTQYF
TRBV5-1,TRBD2,few,TRBJ2-3,TGCGCCAGCAGCTTGGGGCTAGCGGGGGGCACAGATACGCAGTATTTT,CASSLGLAGGTDTQYF
TRBV6-5,NA,NA,TRBJ2-1,TGTGCCAGCCGAAATGGCAATGAGCAGTTCTTC,CASRNGNEQFF
TRBV5-1,NA,NA,TRBJ1-1,TGCGCCAGCAGCTTGGGGGGGAAGAGCACTGAAGCTTTCTTT,CASSLGGKSTEAFF
TRBV30,NA,NA,TRBJ1-2,TGTGCCTGGAGCCGCAGCGGGGATGGCTACACCTTC,CAWSRSGDGYTF
TRBV2,TRBD2,NA,TRBJ2-1,TGTGCCAGCAGTAATAGACTAGCGGGGGGGAATGAGCAGTTCTTC,CASSNRLAGGNEQFF
TRBV27,NA,NA,TRBJ2-7,TGTGCCAGCAGTTATCGCGGGGCGACCTCCTACGAGCAGTACTTC,CASSYRGATSYEQYF
TRBV11-2,TRBD2,NA,TRBJ2-5,TGTGCCAGCAGCCCAGTGGGACTAGCGGGGGCGCCCATCAGGGTCCAGTACTTC,CASSPVGLAGAPIRVQYF
TRBV7-9,NA,NA,TRBJ2-3,TGTGCCAGCAGCCCCAGAGGGCCAGATACGCAGTATTTT,CASSPRGPDTQYF
TRBV28,TRBD1,NA,TRBJ1-5,TGTGCCAGCTCCCCCCCGACAGGGTATAGCAATCAGCCCCAGCATTTT,CASSPPTGYSNQPQHF
TRBV11-2,TRBD1,NA,TRBJ2-7,TGTGCCAGCAGCTTAGGACAGGGTCCCTACGAGCAGTACTTC,CASSLGQGPYEQYF